This TCR beta chain was recovered during a study of blood T cell repertoires in COVID-19 (TCRdb year 2020). As for the study more broadly: Samples from collaborators originated in the United States, Italy and Spain and spanned both the acute and convalescent phases of COVID-19. HLA class I and class II types, where available, came from metadata supplied by the sample provider rather than from assay-based typing. Samples came from the ongoing ImmuneRACE study (first 160 participants) plus 1,254 subjects from 6 global collaborators. The material from the prospective study consisted of cDNA or gDNA derived from T cells, B-cell-depleted T cells, or PBMCs. The sample metadata nearly always contained a de-identified subject ID, COVID-19 status, age in years and sex. Deeply sampled blood TCRbeta repertoires from subjects exposed to, actively infected with, or recovered from COVID-19 were included in the dataset. The repertoires were made available in a free public database intended to serve as a resource for research on the immune response to SARS-CoV-2. Results the study describes overall, beyond this receptor: The amount of clinical and demographic metadata varied by source and participant and was provided uncurated.

A note on this clone: This receptor's antigen is unknown. No clone much larger than this one lies a single base away; base qualities are absent.

One collaborating source in Seattle enrolled patients while the patients were actively infected and followed the patients over time throughout the course of disease. The collaborating institutions used their own protocols to collect whole blood in K2EDTA tubes. For TCRbeta analysis, collaborators shipped samples as frozen whole blood, isolated PBMCs, or DNA extracted from either of those sample types. V is cut back by 4 bases and J by 2 bases, with 2 bases in the junction unmatched. CDR1 and CDR2 were assigned from the germline V gene as KGHSH and LQKENI. The CDR3 measures 14 amino acids from cysteine to phenylalanine. This entry keeps only the CDR3 DNA: 42 bases, framed from base 1. TCRbeta CDR3 regions were amplified from genomic DNA using the immunoSEQ Assay, a bias-controlled multiplex PCR. In the paper's pipeline: The number of nucleated cells in each sample was estimated from the amplification of reference gene primers within the assay. To quantify the absolute abundance of each unique TCRbeta CDR3 rearrangement, sequence reads were collapsed and filtered. For each sample, productive Simpson clonality was calculated as the square root of Simpson's diversity index across productive rearrangements. The clones in this table, taken by TCRdb from immuneACCESS, are in-frame only. Not every clone is retained; where verified, under half of the shortfall comes from an unresolved V gene, and the cause of the rest is unknown. The V and J calls and the clone size are those of that table, but D and trimming were determined from the DNA. The sample table contains approximately 250,000 clones; only one count was recorded for 75% to 90% of them. The biggest ten clones account for more than 8.5% of the sample.

The chain was built from TRBV18 and TRBJ2-7, with 10 bases in between that match TRBD1. The specimen sequenced was peripheral blood. This clonotype originated in an older woman with COVID-19, enrolled during active disease. CDR3 reads: CASSLGQGAYEQYF. The nucleotide sequence is TGTGCCAGCTCACTAGGACAGGGGGCCTACGAGCAGTACTTC.